A single sample is the source of the 4 T cell receptor beta chains below, sequenced in a study of beta chain features in type 1 diabetes. The investigators reverse transcribed all of the isolated RNA, so they sequenced expressed TCRB transcripts. Libraries were prepared by immunoSEQ multiplex PCR; TCRdb keeps only in-frame clonotypes and omits some of them. The data show 350,000 or so clones, with about 19% seen just once and 0.035% to 0.055% held by the top ten. The material sequenced was naive CD4+ T cells from blood. These receptors all come from a young woman in good health.

This chain joins TRBV30 and TRBJ2-6, with D maybe TRBD1 (5 bases). From germline, CDR1 is GTSNPN and CDR2 SVGIG (reference sequence). The CDR3 loop spans 14 amino acids. The V end lost 6 bases, the J end lost 0 bases, and 9 bases lay between the germline ends. The CDR3 region has the DNA TGTGCCTGTGGGGCGAGCTCTGGGGCCAACGTCCTGACTTTC. This encodes CACGASSGANVLTF.

This clone has a handful of counts. The CDR3 nucleotides are TGTGCCAGCAGTTCCGGGACAGGGGGTACTGGGGCCAACGTCCTGACTTTC. It is translated as CASSSGTGGTGANVLTF. The rearrangement uses TRBV7-9 and TRBJ2-6, with 11 bases fitting TRBD1. Germline V gene data show CDR1 as SEHNR and CDR2 as FQNEAQ (reference sequence). Trimming took 6 bases from V and 2 from J; bases not matched to a gene: 6. The CDR3 is 17 amino acids.

CDR3 sequence reads: CASRIQDPGELFF. The CDR3 nucleotides read TGTGCCAGCAGAATACAGGATCCCGGGGAGCTGTTTTTT. The rearrangement joins TRBV6-5 to TRBJ2-2; a possible D gene is TRBD1 (5 bases). V was shortened by 6 bases and J by 6 bases, with 11 bases between the two germline ends. The germline gives CDR1 MNHEY, CDR2 SVGAGI. The CDR3 extends over 13 amino acids.

On this clone itself: Other DNA sequences in the sample encode the same CDR3. V gene TRBV9 combines with J gene TRBJ2-7, with 7 bases identical to TRBD2. The CDR3 covers 15 residues. The junction had 4 bases not matched to a gene; V was cut back by 0 bases and J by 1 base. In germline, CDR1 is SGDLS, CDR2 YYNGEE. CDR3 nucleotides: TGTGCCAGCAGCGTAGGGTCTAGCGGTTCCTACGAGCAGTACTTC. Translation: CASSVGSSGSYEQYF.